This passage covers 20 T cell receptor beta chains from one sample sequenced in a study of blood T cell repertoires in COVID-19. Assay used: immunoSEQ multiplex PCR; TCRdb lists only in-frame clones, some missing. The table records under 55,000 clones, roughly 90% of them present only once. Source material: peripheral blood. The receptors stem from a human donor in a cohort sampled during active COVID-19.

This clone has only one observation. The chain couples TRBV29-1 to TRBJ1-4, with 7 bases identical to TRBD1. The CDR3 spans 12 residues. Germline-derived CDR1 and CDR2 are SQVTM and ANQGSEA. Unmatched junction bases numbered 4, after V lost 6 bases and J lost 6 bases. The CDR3 loop reads CSVRQGDEKLFF. As DNA, the CDR3 is TGCAGCGTCAGACAGGGCGATGAAAAACTGTTTTTT.

The chain combines TRBV24-1 with TRBJ2-7; 7 positions agree with TRBD1. The germline V gene encodes CDR1 KGHDR and CDR2 SFDVKD. The CDR3 contains 14 residues. J lost 2 bases, V lost 9 bases, and 9 bases had no gene match. The CDR3: CATLQGRGTYEQYF. The CDR3 DNA is TGTGCCACCTTACAGGGGCGAGGCACCTACGAGCAGTACTTC.

The genes are TRBV5-5 and TRBJ2-1; 10 bases match TRBD1. The junction had 2 bases not matched to a gene; V was cut back by 3 bases and J by 5 bases. Per the germline V gene, CDR1 is SGHKS and CDR2 is YYEKEE (reference sequence). The CDR3 loop spans 14 amino acids. The CDR3 reads CASSWGQGNNEQFF. The CDR3 bases are TGTGCCAGCAGCTGGGGACAGGGGAACAATGAGCAGTTCTTC. Supplemented by reference TRBV5-5 and TRBJ2-1, the full variable domain reads DAGVTQSPTHLIKTRGQQVTLRCSPISGHKSVSWYQQVLGQGPQFIFQYYEKEERGRGNFPDRFSARQFPNYSSELNVNALLLGDSALYLCASSWGQGNNEQFFGPGTRLTVL.

The chain employs TRBV9 and TRBJ2-7; 11 bases map to TRBD1. V gave up 3 bases and J gave up 4 bases; unmatched junction bases: 6. The CDR3 covers 15 residues. CDR1 and CDR2 (germline): SGDLS, YYNGEE. CDR3 in amino acids: CASSAYWDRGYEQYF. DNA of the CDR3: TGTGCCAGCAGCGCCTACTGGGACAGGGGGTACGAGCAGTACTTC.

V usage is TRBV10-3 and J usage is TRBJ1-5, with 7 bases identical to TRBD1. Germline V CDR1 and CDR2: ENHRY, SYGVKD. J lost 6 bases, V lost 0 bases, and 5 bases had no gene match. The CDR3 length is 15 residues. In DNA, the CDR3 is TGTGCCATCAGTGAGTCCATACAGGGGAGTCAGCCCCAGCATTTT. It translates to CAISESIQGSQPQHF.

The sample holds a few counts of this clone. One junction end disagrees with the germline gene, perhaps due to a read error. The rearrangement links TRBV4-1 to TRBJ1-5, with 10 nucleotides matching TRBD1. The CDR3 is made up of 16 amino acids. Germline V gene sequence: CDR1 MGHRA, CDR2 YSYEKL. Here the CDR3 DNA reads TGCGCCAGCAGCCAAGACCCGACAGGGGGCAAGCAGCCCCAGCATTTT. Its protein product is CASSQDPTGGKQPQHF.

The chain joins TRBV6-6 to TRBJ1-2, with no clear D. This CDR3 has 12 amino acids. Trimming took off 7 bases at V and 5 bases at J, with 11 bases between the two ends. Germline CDR1 and CDR2: MNHNY and SVGAGI (reference sequence). CDR3 DNA sequence: TGTGCCAGCACCATGACAACATATGGCTACACCTTC. Amino acids: CASTMTTYGYTF.

The CDR3 spells CAISESEQGMSEKLFF. The DNA of the CDR3 is TGTGCCATCAGTGAGTCTGAACAGGGGATGAGCGAAAAACTGTTTTTT. The gene calls are TRBV10-3 and TRBJ1-4; 7 nucleotides align to TRBD1. The CDR3 length is 16 residues. V shed 0 bases, J shed 8 bases, and the junction held 9 bases outside the gene matches. From germline, CDR1 is ENHRY and CDR2 SYGVKD.

The chain employs TRBV10-3 and TRBJ1-5; 9 bases line up with TRBD1. The J segment lost 6 bases and the V segment lost 10 bases, leaving 7 bases of the junction unmatched. The CDR3 sequence is 13 residues long. The germline CDR1 and CDR2 sequences are ENHRY and SYGVKD. The CDR3 reads CANGQGPSQPQHF. CDR3 nucleotides: TGTGCCAACGGACAGGGGCCAAGTCAGCCCCAGCATTTT.

This chain joins TRBV6-2 or TRBV6-3 and TRBJ1-5; 7 bases line up with TRBD1. CDR1 and CDR2 (germline): MNHEY, SVGEGT. The CDR3 runs 17 residues. Unmatched junction bases numbered 12, after V lost 7 bases and J lost 0 bases. CDR3 amino acids: CASNPDRALYSNQPQHF. The CDR3 DNA reads as TGTGCCAGCAACCCCGACAGGGCCCTTTATAGCAATCAGCCCCAGCATTTT.

The rearrangement uses TRBV30 and TRBJ2-7, with TRBD1 matching 9 bases. V trimming: 4 bases; J trimming: 3 bases; junction bases outside the gene matches: 10. CDR1 is GTSNPN, CDR2 SVGIG, per germline (reference sequence). The length of the CDR3 is 15 residues. CDR3 region: CAWNIPDRGLYEQYF. In DNA, the CDR3 is TGTGCCTGGAATATCCCGGACAGGGGACTCTACGAGCAGTACTTC.

V gene TRBV2 combines with J gene TRBJ2-2; weak D call: TRBD2 (5 bases). The length of the CDR3 is 16 residues. In germline, CDR1 is SNHLY, CDR2 FYNNEI. V shed 4 bases and J shed 2 bases, with 14 bases lying between them. CDR3: CASSASPPSNTGELFF. Here the CDR3 DNA reads TGTGCCAGCAGTGCTAGCCCTCCTTCCAACACCGGGGAGCTGTTTTTT.

CDR3: CASSPSAGGLYNEQFF. CDR3 nucleotide sequence: TGTGCCAGCAGCCCCTCAGCGGGGGGCCTGTACAATGAGCAGTTCTTC. This chain uses TRBV7-8 with TRBJ2-1, with TRBD2 matching 9 bases. CDR1 is SGHVS, CDR2 FQNEAQ, per germline. V gave up 5 bases and J gave up 4 bases; unmatched junction bases: 9. The CDR3 runs to 16 residues.

CDR3 DNA sequence: TGTGCCAGCAGTTACACCACAGGGGGCTATGGCTACACCTTC. It is translated as CASSYTTGGYGYTF. The chain couples TRBV27 to TRBJ1-2; 8 bases fit TRBD1. This CDR3 comprises 14 residues. CDR1 is MNHEY, CDR2 SMNVEV, per germline (reference sequence). Germline trimming cut 4 bases from V and 4 bases from J; bases unmatched to any gene: 5.

The V and J genes are TRBV4-2 and TRBJ2-3, with TRBD1 matching over 9 bases. CDR3 length equals 16 residues. Germline CDR1 is LGHNA and CDR2 is YNFKEQ. V shed 3 bases and J 4 bases; nucleotides not matched to a gene: 8. CDR3 amino acids: CASSHLTGQGPDTQYF. The CDR3 nucleotides read TGTGCCAGCAGCCACCTCACGGGACAGGGACCAGATACGCAGTATTTT.

The rearrangement links TRBV5-4 to TRBJ1-1; D gene uncertain. The V gene's germline CDR1 is SGHNT and CDR2 YYREEE (reference sequence). CDR3 size: 14 residues. V was shortened by 4 bases and J by 5 bases, with 15 bases between the two germline ends. CDR3 sequence reads: CASSTNTYRTEAFF. Here the CDR3 DNA reads TGTGCCAGCAGCACGAATACCTACAGAACTGAAGCTTTCTTT.

The rearrangement uses TRBV29-1 and TRBJ1-1; 7 bases map to TRBD1. The CDR3 is made up of 13 amino acids. V lost 7 bases, J lost 1 base, and 6 bases stayed unmatched. Germline CDR1 reads SQVTM; CDR2 reads ANQGSEA. The CDR3 nucleotides read TGCAGCGCTGAGGGGGCGCGGAACACTGAAGCTTTCTTT. Its translation: CSAEGARNTEAFF.

This chain uses TRBV5-1 with TRBJ1-1, with 8 bases aligning to TRBD1. The V gene's germline CDR1 is SGHRS and CDR2 YFSETQ. This CDR3 contains 14 residues. J gave up 2 bases and V 4 bases, and 4 bases lay outside the gene matches. The CDR3 spells CASSQGAQNTEAFF. The CDR3 DNA reads as TGCGCCAGCAGCCAGGGGGCCCAAAACACTGAAGCTTTCTTT. Supplemented by reference TRBV5-1 and TRBJ1-1, the full variable domain reads KAGVTQTPRYLIKTRGQQVTLSCSPISGHRSVSWYQQTPGQGLQFLFEYFSETQRNKGNFPGRFSGRQFSNSRSEMNVSTLELGDSALYLCASSQGAQNTEAFFGQGTRLTVV.

This clone was observed a single time. The rearrangement joins TRBV6-1 to TRBJ1-2; tentative D call: TRBD1 (5 bases). CDR3 length equals 13 residues. V lost 0 bases and J 6 bases, leaving 8 bases between the germline ends. CDR1 is MNHNS, CDR2 SASEGT, per germline. In DNA form, the CDR3 reads TGTGCCAGCAGTGAAGCGGGCAGGGATGGCTACACCTTC. Translated: CASSEAGRDGYTF.

V gene TRBV15 combines with J gene TRBJ1-5, with 10 bases fitting TRBD1. This CDR3 spans 15 amino acids. CDR1 and CDR2 from the germline V gene are LNHNV and YYDKDF (reference sequence). The V gene end was trimmed by 3 bases and the J gene end by 1 base; junction bases not matched to a gene: 0. The CDR3 DNA follows: TGTGCCACCAGCAGGGACAGGGGGAGCAATCAGCCCCAGCATTTT. Residues: CATSRDRGSNQPQHF.